A single sample is the source of the 32 T cell receptor beta chains below, sequenced in a study of T cells in narcolepsy. Sequencing used immunoSEQ multiplex PCR; TCRdb keeps in-frame clones, though not all of them. The sample holds 20,000 to 30,000 clones, approximately 60% seen once. The specimen sequenced was memory (CD45RA-) CD4+ T cells from blood. The source of these receptors is a human donor in good health.

This clone was observed a single time. The chain employs TRBV30 and TRBJ1-5; 9 nucleotides line up with TRBD1. CDR1 is GTSNPN and CDR2 is SVGIG in the germline V gene (reference sequence). V gave up 2 bases and J gave up 3 bases; unmatched junction bases: 5. The CDR3 is 15 residues long. The CDR3 protein is CAWSMRDRDNQPQHF. The CDR3 coding sequence is TGTGCCTGGAGTATGAGGGACAGGGACAATCAGCCCCAGCATTTT. Based on the CDR3 plus reference TRBV30 and TRBJ1-5, the full variable domain is SQTIHQWPATLVQPVGSPLSLECTVEGTSNPNLYWYRQAAGRGLQLLFYSVGIGQISSEVPQNLSASRPQDRQFILSSKKLLLSDSGFYLCAWSMRDRDNQPQHFGDGTRLSIL.

This chain links TRBV4-1 with TRBJ2-5; weak D call: TRBD2 (5 bases). This CDR3 has 15 amino acids. The V gene's germline CDR1 is MGHRA and CDR2 YSYEKL. Trimming took 3 bases from V and 0 from J, leaving 11 bases between them. The CDR3 nucleotides are TGCGCCAGCAGCCAGGACTTTCTGTACCAAGAGACCCAGTACTTC. The encoded protein is CASSQDFLYQETQYF.

V gene TRBV28 combines with J gene TRBJ2-7; D is possibly TRBD2 (6 bases). The CDR3 spans 14 residues. Trimming removed 5 bases at V and 3 bases at J, with 14 bases between. CDR1 MDHEN and CDR2 SYDVKM come from the germline V gene. The CDR3 reads CASSPPGSHYEQYF. CDR3 DNA: TGTGCCAGCAGTCCCCCCGGGAGCCACTACGAGCAGTACTTC.

The rearrangement joins TRBV6-1 to TRBJ2-7; D remains ambiguous. V was pared by 6 bases and J by 0 bases, with 12 bases between. The CDR3 consists of 14 residues. The germline CDR1 and CDR2 sequences are MNHNS and SASEGT. The DNA of the CDR3 is TGTGCCAGCAGCTCAAGAACTTTCTCCTACGAGCAGTACTTC. Translating it yields CASSSRTFSYEQYF.

V usage is TRBV5-1 and J usage is TRBJ2-3; unclear D gene. The CDR3 loop spans 12 amino acids. V dropped 5 bases and J dropped 2 bases, with 6 bases sitting between them. CDR1 and CDR2 from the germline V gene are SGHRS and YFSETQ. CDR3 sequence: CASSPATDTQYF. The CDR3 DNA is TGCGCCAGCAGTCCCGCCACAGATACGCAGTATTTT.

This chain links TRBV4-1 with TRBJ1-3; no clear D. CDR3 length: 16 residues. V lost 1 base and J 0 bases, leaving 10 bases between the germline ends. CDR1 and CDR2 from the germline V gene are MGHRA and YSYEKL. The CDR3 coding sequence is TGCGCCAGCAGCCAAGGCGTAATTAGCTCTGGAAACACCATATATTTT. It translates to CASSQGVISSGNTIYF.

The chain is built from TRBV6-5 and TRBJ2-2, with D tentatively TRBD1 (5 bases). Germline assignment: CDR1 MNHEY and CDR2 SVGAGI. The CDR3 covers 14 residues. Trimming stripped 6 bases from V and 1 base from J, with 9 bases between. CDR3 region: CASRRQGNTGELFF. For the CDR3, the DNA is TGTGCCAGCAGGCGGCAGGGGAACACCGGGGAGCTGTTTTTT.

J is TRBJ2-3 and V is TRBV7-8, with D possibly matching TRBD2 (5 bases). Per the germline V gene, CDR1 is SGHVS and CDR2 is FQNEAQ. The CDR3 consists of 18 residues. V lost 3 bases, J lost 8 bases, and 27 bases lay in between. CDR3 bases: TGTGCCAGCAGCTTTGGCGGGTTTAAGTTAGGGCCCAGTGGTACGCAGTATTTT. It specifies CASSFGGFKLGPSGTQYF.

This clone was seen more than once but under ten times. The chain uses TRBV2 and TRBJ2-2, with 8 bases that match TRBD1. Germline lookup yields CDR1 SNHLY and CDR2 FYNNEI. V was clipped by 5 bases and J by 6 bases; unmatched bases: 5. The CDR3 runs to 14 residues. CDR3 sequence (DNA): TGTGCCAGCAGTTCATCAGGGGGCCCCGGGGAGCTGTTTTTT. It is translated as CASSSSGGPGELFF.

As concerns this clone: One junction end disagrees with the germline gene, perhaps due to a read error. The chain has TRBV7-7 and TRBJ2-5; the D gene is possibly TRBD1 (6 bases). CDR3 length: 13 amino acids. Germline V gives CDR1 SSHAT, CDR2 FNYEAQ (reference sequence). The CDR3 bases are TGTGCTAGCAGCTTAGACAGGCAAGAGACCCAGTACTTC. This codes for CASSLDRQETQYF.

The chain uses TRBV7-9 and TRBJ1-5; D unclear. The V end was cut by 1 base, the J end by 7 bases, with 5 bases between. Looked up from germline, CDR1 is SEHNR and CDR2 is FQNEAQ (reference sequence). This CDR3 spans 12 amino acids. CDR3 sequence (DNA): TGTGCCAGCAGCTTAGAATGGCAGCCCCAGCATTTT. It specifies CASSLEWQPQHF.

This chain joins TRBV5-6 and TRBJ2-5, with a possible D match to TRBD2 (6 bases). In germline, CDR1 is SGHDT, CDR2 YYEEEE. This CDR3 has 16 residues. Between the trimmed V and J ends, which lost 2 bases and 1 base, there was a span of 15 bases. The CDR3 protein is CASSFGSTGPQETQYF. CDR3 coding DNA: TGTGCCAGCAGCTTCGGGAGCACAGGACCCCAAGAGACCCAGTACTTC.

In its sample, this clone was seen a few times. Here the CDR3 reads CASSHSTSGRPSSYNEQFF. In DNA, the CDR3 is TGCGCCAGCAGCCATTCGACTAGCGGGAGGCCAAGCTCCTACAATGAGCAGTTCTTC. This chain links TRBV5-1 with TRBJ2-1; 13 bases agree with TRBD2. Germline-derived CDR1 and CDR2 are SGHRS and YFSETQ. The CDR3 loop spans 19 amino acids. Trimming took 4 bases from V and 0 from J; bases not matched to a gene: 10.

This clone was found a few times. V is TRBV9 and J is TRBJ1-5, with 7 nucleotides matching TRBD1. The CDR3 contains 15 residues. V shed 3 bases and J 4 bases; nucleotides not matched to a gene: 7. Germline assignment: CDR1 SGDLS and CDR2 YYNGEE. In DNA, the CDR3 is TGTGCCAGCAGCGCTGGGGACAGCTGGAATCAGCCCCAGCATTTT. Amino acid sequence: CASSAGDSWNQPQHF.

This clone came up a few times. The V gene is TRBV6-1, the J gene TRBJ2-7; 7 bases are shared with TRBD1. The V gene's germline CDR1 is MNHNS and CDR2 SASEGT. With V trimmed by 11 bases and J by 2 bases, 12 bases remained unmatched. The length of the CDR3 is 14 residues. This CDR3 is CAAKWDRSPYEQYF. CDR3 nucleotide sequence: TGTGCCGCCAAGTGGGACAGATCGCCCTACGAGCAGTACTTC.

The J gene is TRBJ2-7, the V gene TRBV7-7, with TRBD1 matching 10 bases. Germline lookup yields CDR1 SSHAT and CDR2 FNYEAQ (reference sequence). Trimming cost V 4 bases and J 7 bases; bases outside gene matches: 4. The CDR3 is made up of 13 amino acids. The CDR3 loop is CASSSDRGQEQYF. In DNA form, the CDR3 reads TGTGCCAGCAGCTCCGACAGGGGGCAGGAGCAGTACTTC.

The chain has TRBV30 and TRBJ2-5; possible D gene TRBD1, 5 bases. Per the germline V gene, CDR1 is GTSNPN and CDR2 is SVGIG (reference sequence). The germline V and J ends were trimmed by 0 bases and 7 bases, with 9 bases remaining between them. This CDR3 contains 12 residues. CDR3 amino acids: CAWSVQDVTQYF. In DNA form, the CDR3 reads TGTGCCTGGAGTGTACAGGACGTGACCCAGTACTTC.

This rearrangement joins TRBV6-6 to TRBJ2-3; TRBD1 matches 7 bases. With 7 bases clipped from V and 4 bases from J, the junction kept 8 bases outside the gene matches. This CDR3 has 14 residues. CDR1 and CDR2 (germline): MNHNY, SVGAGI (reference sequence). The CDR3 sequence is CASTLSQGADTQYF. Here the CDR3 DNA reads TGTGCCAGCACCCTCAGCCAGGGGGCAGATACGCAGTATTTT.

This sequence joins TRBV18 and TRBJ1-3, with TRBD1 as a possible D gene (6 bases). The CDR3 loop spans 13 amino acids. V was trimmed by 7 bases and J by 8 bases, leaving 15 bases between them. Germline lookup yields CDR1 KGHSH and CDR2 LQKENI. CDR3: CASLPGQADTIYF. Here the CDR3 DNA reads TGTGCCAGCTTACCGGGACAAGCGGACACCATATATTTT. The full variable domain, in which reference TRBV18 and TRBJ1-3 provide the parts outside the CDR3, is NAGVMQNPRHLVRRRGQEARLRCSPMKGHSHVYWYRQLPEEGLKFMVYLQKENIIDESGMPKERFSAEFPKEGPSILRIQQVVRGDSAAYFCASLPGQADTIYFGEGSWLTVV.

This clone came up a few times. The V call is TRBV10-3, the J call TRBJ1-6, with unresolved D. Trimming cost V 10 bases and J 8 bases, with 12 bases left between them. Germline V gives CDR1 ENHRY, CDR2 SYGVKD. The CDR3 consists of 12 residues. In DNA, the CDR3 is TGTGCCACCTCCAATATAGATTCACCCCTCCACTTT. Protein sequence: CATSNIDSPLHF.

J is TRBJ2-3 and V is TRBV14; a possible D gene is TRBD1 (5 bases). V was clipped by 3 bases and J by 5 bases, with 18 bases between them. Germline CDR1 is SGHDN and CDR2 is FVKESK. The CDR3 consists of 16 residues. The CDR3, as DNA: TGTGCCAGCAGCCACCAGACAGCAAGTGGAAGAGATACGCAGTATTTT. Translation gives CASSHQTASGRDTQYF.

The rearrangement links TRBV4-1 to TRBJ1-2; 7 bases agree with TRBD1. Trimming took 4 bases from V and 5 from J; bases not matched to a gene: 7. In germline, CDR1 is MGHRA, CDR2 YSYEKL. The CDR3 covers 14 residues. Here the CDR3 DNA reads TGCGCCAGCAGCCCAGGGGGGCCGCCTTATGGCTACACCTTC. Translation gives CASSPGGPPYGYTF.

This chain connects TRBV2 to TRBJ2-4, with D tentatively TRBD1 (6 bases). The CDR3 is 11 amino acids. Trimming removed 7 bases at V and 9 bases at J, with 10 bases between. From germline, CDR1 is SNHLY and CDR2 FYNNEI. In DNA form, the CDR3 reads TGTGCCAGCACACAGGGTGGCATTCAGTACTTC. Translating it yields CASTQGGIQYF.

V usage is TRBV20-1 and J usage is TRBJ2-1; D is uncertain. CDR1 is DFQATT and CDR2 is SNEGSKA in the germline V gene (reference sequence). This CDR3 contains 11 residues. Trimming left V 7 bases short and J 5 bases short, with 9 bases between. CDR3 DNA: TGCAGTGTTAACACAGACAATGAGCAGTTCTTC. Translating it yields CSVNTDNEQFF.

The V call is TRBV4-1, the J call TRBJ2-7; D is uncertain. The CDR3 contains 12 residues. Per germline, CDR1 MGHRA and CDR2 YSYEKL. Trimming took 0 bases from V and 7 from J, leaving 7 bases between them. As DNA, the CDR3 is TGCGCCAGCAGCCAAGAAGTAGGGGAGCAGTACTTC. Translation: CASSQEVGEQYF.

Only one count was recorded for this clone. The V gene is TRBV28, the J gene TRBJ2-3; 7 nucleotides match TRBD1. CDR1 is MDHEN, CDR2 SYDVKM, per germline. The length of the CDR3 is 13 residues. The V and J ends lost 5 bases and 4 bases, in that order; junction bases with no gene match: 3. The CDR3 loop is CASSPTGADTQYF. CDR3 bases: TGTGCCAGCAGTCCTACAGGGGCAGATACGCAGTATTTT.

J is TRBJ2-3 and V is TRBV7-3, with D tentatively TRBD2 (6 bases). This CDR3 is built from 16 residues. V lost 2 bases, J lost 0 bases, and 12 bases lay in between. Germline assignment: CDR1 SGHTA and CDR2 FQGTGA. CDR3 in amino acids: CASSLAPSGSTDTQYF. CDR3 coding DNA: TGTGCCAGCAGCTTAGCTCCAAGCGGGAGCACAGATACGCAGTATTTT.

This rearrangement joins TRBV4-3 to TRBJ2-2, with a possible D match to TRBD1 (5 bases). The germline V and J ends were trimmed by 0 bases and 2 bases, with 7 bases remaining between them. CDR3 length equals 15 residues. Germline V lookup: CDR1 LGHNA, CDR2 YSLEER. The CDR3 is CASSQDWGNTGELFF. Written as DNA, the CDR3 is TGCGCCAGCAGCCAAGACTGGGGCAACACCGGGGAGCTGTTTTTT.

This chain links TRBV11-2 with TRBJ2-1, with 10 bases fitting TRBD2. V lost 5 bases to trimming and J lost 10 bases; unmatched junction nucleotides: 5. CDR1 and CDR2 from the germline V gene are SGHAT and FQNNGV. This CDR3 is built from 13 residues. The CDR3 loop reads CASSPAGGPEQFF. Written as DNA, the CDR3 is TGTGCCAGCAGCCCAGCGGGAGGGCCGGAGCAGTTCTTC. The complete variable domain, with remaining parts taken from reference TRBV11-2 and TRBJ2-1, reads EAGVAQSPRYKIIEKRQSVAFWCNPISGHATLYWYQQILGQGPKLLIQFQNNGVVDDSQLPKDRFSAERLKGVDSTLKIQPAKLEDSAVYLCASSPAGGPEQFFGPGTRLTVL.

This clone showed up just a few times. The chain combines TRBV6-1 with TRBJ1-6; D is undetermined. Germline V gene data show CDR1 as MNHNS and CDR2 as SASEGT. The CDR3 is 12 residues long. Trimming removed 3 bases at V and 7 bases at J, with 4 bases between. CDR3: CASSERNSPLHF. The CDR3 DNA sequence: TGTGCCAGCAGTGAGAGGAATTCACCCCTCCACTTT.

The genes are TRBV28 and TRBJ1-1; TRBD1 matches 9 bases. The CDR3 is 18 residues long. After removal of 3 bases from V and 1 base from J, the junction contained 12 bases not matched to a gene. The V gene's germline CDR1 is MDHEN and CDR2 SYDVKM. CDR3 sequence: CASSFALGQGLQNTEAFF. In nucleotides, the CDR3 is TGTGCCAGCAGTTTCGCCCTGGGACAGGGTCTCCAGAACACTGAAGCTTTCTTT. Full variable domain (missing parts from reference TRBV28 and TRBJ1-1): DVKVTQSSRYLVKRTGEKVFLECVQDMDHENMFWYRQDPGLGLRLIYFSYDVKMKEKGDIPEGYSVSREKKERFSLILESASTNQTSMYLCASSFALGQGLQNTEAFFGQGTRLTVV.

V gene TRBV2 combines with J gene TRBJ2-1; the D gene could be TRBD1 or TRBD2 (6 bases each). CDR1 is SNHLY and CDR2 is FYNNEI in the germline V gene. Trimming took off 6 bases at V and 1 base at J, with 13 bases between the two ends. The CDR3 covers 15 residues. The DNA of the CDR3 is TGTGCCAGCAGGGGGGGCGGGTTATCCTACAATGAGCAGTTCTTC. This gives the protein CASRGGGLSYNEQFF. Using reference TRBV2 and TRBJ2-1 for the parts outside the CDR3, the full variable domain is EPEVTQTPSHQVTQMGQEVILRCVPISNHLYFYWYRQILGQKVEFLVSFYNNEISEKSEIFDDQFSVERPDGSNFTLKIRSTKLEDSAMYFCASRGGGLSYNEQFFGPGTRLTVL.